The T cell receptor beta chain under discussion was sequenced for a study of T cells in narcolepsy. Study observations and caveats: Comparing one patient's CSF and blood CD4+ clonotypes highlighted HCRT- and TRIB2-specific autoreactive clonotypes.

TCRdb's copy holds only in-frame clones and misses some; the assay was immunoSEQ multiplex PCR. The data show about 33,000 clones, with 84% seen just once and 0.95% to 1.5% held by the top ten. The CDR3 has 13 residues. V shed 6 bases and J shed 0 bases, with 8 bases lying between them. Looked up from germline, CDR1 is MNHEY and CDR2 is SVGAGI. Remarks on this clone: Its antigen is as yet unknown.

The sample was CD45RA- memory CD4+ T cells from PBMCs. The chain employs TRBV6-5 and TRBJ1-1; no firm D call. This receptor was taken from a human donor with narcolepsy. The CDR3 sequence: CASRPQLNTEAFF. As DNA, the CDR3 is TGTGCCAGCAGACCCCAGTTGAACACTGAAGCTTTCTTT.